This TCR beta chain comes out of a study of cytomegalovirus exposure and HLA in healthy donors. Study conclusions and caveats: In a later analysis, TCR beta V- and J-gene trimming was associated with a missense DCLRE1C variant. Overall, approximately 150 TCR beta chains were annotated as cytomegalovirus-associated.

At the time of sampling, donors were nominally healthy, though unrecorded immune exposures were likely. Comment on this clone: The antigen is not known.

V was clipped by 0 bases and J by 8 bases; unmatched bases: 4. CDR3 length: 14 amino acids. Germline-derived CDR1 and CDR2 are MGHRA and YSYEKL. The PCR was carried out with 60 Vbeta primers and 13 Jbeta primers. Using immunoSEQ multiplex PCR, the repertoire was profiled, and TCRdb retains in-frame clones only, with some absent. The sample includes some 51,000 clones, roughly 70% of them seen just once. This TCR derives from a man aged 35 to 55 in good health and CMV-seropositive. The specimen sequenced was PBMCs. V gene TRBV4-1 combines with J gene TRBJ2-3; TRBD2 matches at 8 bases. The CDR3 region is CASSQDRAGGTQYF. The DNA of the CDR3 is TGCGCCAGCAGCCAAGATCGGGCGGGGGGTACGCAGTATTTT.